This TCR beta chain derives from a study of cytomegalovirus exposure and HLA in healthy donors. Study-level information: HLA-typed donors were the source of roughly 80 million unique TCRs held in an early data release. Study-level results: HLA alleles were associated with some 16,000 TCR beta sequences in a later analysis at 0.05 false discovery rate.

PCR amplification relied on 60 Vbeta primers (plus 13 Jbeta primers). In the study's own analysis: Later, an analysis found 80 million or so unique TCR beta chains, and about 10 million of these were shared. Assay used: immunoSEQ multiplex PCR; TCRdb lists only in-frame clones, some missing. V and J calls and clone size are as listed in that table; D and trimming were resolved from the DNA. Altogether about 150,000 clones are present, 65% to 80% being singletons, with the ten largest covering 10% to 15%. To note about this clone: Its antigen is still unknown.

CDR1 is SQVTM and CDR2 is ANQGSEA in the germline V gene. The CDR3 length is 15 residues. Trimming took off 2 bases at V and 0 bases at J, with 10 bases between the two ends. Sequencing was performed on PBMCs. The clonotype was recovered from a man aged 35 to 55 in good health and CMV-seropositive. The chain combines TRBV29-1 with TRBJ2-2, with D perhaps TRBD1 (5 bases). CDR3 sequence (DNA): TGCAGCGTTGAATCCGACAGAACGAACACCGGGGAGCTGTTTTTT. Its translation: CSVESDRTNTGELFF.